This entry lists 9 T cell receptor beta chains sequenced from one sample in a study of blood T cell repertoires in COVID-19. The table came from immunoSEQ multiplex PCR; TCRdb's copy has only in-frame clones and leaves some out. The top ten hold under 2.5% of the sample, which has a few hundred thousand clones, 70% to 90% seen once. Source material: PBMCs or T cells enriched from blood (not recorded which). Source of these receptors: a woman aged 40-49 years with acute COVID-19.

The chain employs TRBV7-2 and TRBJ1-5; no clear D. The V gene's germline CDR1 is SGHTA and CDR2 FQGNSA. V was shortened by 2 bases and J by 4 bases, with 9 bases between the two germline ends. The CDR3 is made up of 14 amino acids. The CDR3 nucleotides are TGTGCCAGCAGCTTATCGACATCTAATCAGCCCCAGCATTTT. As protein: CASSLSTSNQPQHF.

The V call is TRBV19, the J call TRBJ1-6, with D tentatively TRBD1 (5 bases). Trimming cost V 3 bases and J 15 bases, with 9 bases left between them. From germline, CDR1 is LNHDA and CDR2 SQIVND (reference sequence). The CDR3 totals 11 residues. Written as DNA, the CDR3 is TGTGCCAGTAGTATCGGTACAGGCCTCCACTTT. The encoded protein is CASSIGTGLHF.

A single count supports this clone. The rearrangement joins TRBV7-2 to TRBJ2-4; D is unresolved. V lost 3 bases and J lost 1, with 16 bases in between. Germline V CDR1 and CDR2: SGHTA, FQGNSA. There are 17 residues in the CDR3. CDR3 region: CASSLQMNLRAKNIQYF. The CDR3 DNA reads TGTGCCAGCAGCTTGCAGATGAATTTGAGGGCCAAAAACATTCAGTACTTC.

On this clone itself: One junction end disagrees with the germline gene, perhaps due to a read error. Other DNA sequences in the sample encode the same CDR3. This chain joins TRBV5-4 and TRBJ2-3; 8 bases fit TRBD1. CDR1 is SGHNT and CDR2 is YYREEE in the germline V gene (reference sequence). This CDR3 is 15 amino acids long. DNA for the CDR3: TGCGCCAGCAGCCCCCCGGACAGGGCGACAGATACGCAGTATTTT. It yields the protein CASSPPDRATDTQYF.

The gene calls are TRBV3-1 (or the pseudogene TRBV3-2) and TRBJ1-1, with D maybe TRBD1 (5 bases). The CDR3 consists of 13 residues. The germline V gene has CDR1 LGHDT and CDR2 YNNKEL (reference sequence). Trimming removed 1 base at V and 7 bases at J, with 10 bases between. CDR3 in amino acids: CASSQGIGGEAFF. The CDR3 DNA reads TGTGCCAGCAGCCAAGGGATCGGGGGTGAAGCTTTCTTT.

The chain has TRBV11-2 and TRBJ2-3; 8 bases fit TRBD1. The J segment lost 3 bases and the V segment lost 5 bases, leaving 7 bases of the junction unmatched. The CDR3 is 15 residues long. The V gene's germline CDR1 is SGHAT and CDR2 FQNNGV. Here the CDR3 reads CASSPRTGRTDTQYF. CDR3 nucleotides: TGTGCCAGCAGCCCAAGGACAGGGCGGACAGATACGCAGTATTTT.

This chain links TRBV5-1 with TRBJ2-5; 7 bases are a match to TRBD1. The germline CDR1 and CDR2 sequences are SGHRS and YFSETQ. After removal of 2 bases from V and 8 bases from J, the junction contained 12 bases not matched to a gene. The CDR3 loop spans 15 amino acids. This chain's CDR3 is CASSFELRQGRTQYF. CDR3 sequence (DNA): TGCGCCAGCAGCTTCGAGCTTAGACAGGGTAGAACCCAGTACTTC.

The gene calls are TRBV5-1 and TRBJ1-6; TRBD1 might be the D (5 bases). Trimming removed 0 bases from V and 10 bases from J, with 14 bases in between. Germline CDR1 SGHRS, CDR2 YFSETQ. The CDR3 length is 15 residues. The CDR3 DNA sequence: TGCGCCAGCAGCTTGGAGCAGGGTAAGAAGTCACCCCTCCACTTT. Translation: CASSLEQGKKSPLHF.

This clone was seen a few times. V and J are TRBV9 and TRBJ2-5; 10 nucleotides align to TRBD1. V shed 3 bases and J 5 bases; nucleotides not matched to a gene: 7. The germline gives CDR1 SGDLS, CDR2 YYNGEE. The CDR3 loop spans 15 amino acids. CDR3 nucleotides: TGTGCCAGCAGCGCGACAGGGGGCGCGTTCGAGACCCAGTACTTC. Translation gives CASSATGGAFETQYF. The whole variable domain, filled in from reference TRBV9 and TRBJ2-5, reads DSGVTQTPKHLITATGQRVTLRCSPRSGDLSVYWYQQSLDQGLQFLIQYYNGEERAKGNILERFSAQQFPDLHSELNLSSLELGDSALYFCASSATGGAFETQYFGPGTRLLVL.